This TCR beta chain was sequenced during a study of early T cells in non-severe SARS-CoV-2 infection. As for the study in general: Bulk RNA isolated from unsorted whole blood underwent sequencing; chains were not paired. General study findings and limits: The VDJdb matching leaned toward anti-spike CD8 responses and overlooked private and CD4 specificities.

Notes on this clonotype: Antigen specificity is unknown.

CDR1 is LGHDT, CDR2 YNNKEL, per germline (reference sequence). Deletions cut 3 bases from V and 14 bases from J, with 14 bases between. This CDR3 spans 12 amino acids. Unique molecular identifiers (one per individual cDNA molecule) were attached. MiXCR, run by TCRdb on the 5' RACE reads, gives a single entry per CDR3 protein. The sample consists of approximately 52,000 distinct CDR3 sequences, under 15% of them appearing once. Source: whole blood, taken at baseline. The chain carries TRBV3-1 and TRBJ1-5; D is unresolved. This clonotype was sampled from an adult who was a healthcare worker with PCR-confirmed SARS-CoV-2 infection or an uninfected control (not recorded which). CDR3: CASSQDFGSKHF. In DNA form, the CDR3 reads TGTGCCAGCAGCCAGGATTTCGGGAGCAAGCATTTT.